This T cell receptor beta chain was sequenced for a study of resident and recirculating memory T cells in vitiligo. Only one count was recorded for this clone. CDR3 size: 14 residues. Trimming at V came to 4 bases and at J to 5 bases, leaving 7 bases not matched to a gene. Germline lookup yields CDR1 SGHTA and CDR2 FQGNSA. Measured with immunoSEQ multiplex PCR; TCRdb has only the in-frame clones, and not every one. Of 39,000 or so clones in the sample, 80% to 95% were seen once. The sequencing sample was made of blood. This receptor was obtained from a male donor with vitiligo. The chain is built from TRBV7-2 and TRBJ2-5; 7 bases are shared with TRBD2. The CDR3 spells CASSSSGGGETQYF. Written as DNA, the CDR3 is TGTGCCAGCAGCTCTTCGGGGGGAGGGGAGACCCAGTACTTC. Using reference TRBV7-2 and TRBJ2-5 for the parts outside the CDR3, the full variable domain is GAGVSQSPSNKVTEKGKDVELRCDPISGHTALYWYRQSLGQGLEFLIYFQGNSAPDKSGLPSDRFSAERTGGSVSTLTIQRTQQEDSAVYLCASSSSGGGETQYFGPGTRLLVL.